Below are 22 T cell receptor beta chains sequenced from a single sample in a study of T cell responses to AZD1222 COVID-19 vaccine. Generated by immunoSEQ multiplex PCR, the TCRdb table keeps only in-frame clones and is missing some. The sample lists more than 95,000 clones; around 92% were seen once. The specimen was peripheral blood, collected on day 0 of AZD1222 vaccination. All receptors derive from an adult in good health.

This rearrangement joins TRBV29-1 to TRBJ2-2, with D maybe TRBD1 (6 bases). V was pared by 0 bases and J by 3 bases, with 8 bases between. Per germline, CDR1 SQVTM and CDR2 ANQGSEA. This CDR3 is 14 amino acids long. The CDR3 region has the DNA TGCAGCGTTGAAGATACAGGGCACACCGGGGAGCTGTTTTTT. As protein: CSVEDTGHTGELFF.

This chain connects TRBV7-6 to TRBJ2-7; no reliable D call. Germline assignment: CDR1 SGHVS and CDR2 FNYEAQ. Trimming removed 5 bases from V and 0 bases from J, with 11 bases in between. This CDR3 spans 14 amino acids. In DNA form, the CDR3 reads TGTGCCAGCAGCAAGTACGGAAGCTCCTACGAGCAGTACTTC. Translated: CASSKYGSSYEQYF.

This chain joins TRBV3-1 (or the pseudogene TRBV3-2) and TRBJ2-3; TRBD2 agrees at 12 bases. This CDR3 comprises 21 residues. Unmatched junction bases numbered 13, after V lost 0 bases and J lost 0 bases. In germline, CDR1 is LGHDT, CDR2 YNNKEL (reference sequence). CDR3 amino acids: CASSQDPGLAGWGVSTDTQYF. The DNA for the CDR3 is TGTGCCAGCAGCCAAGACCCCGGACTAGCGGGATGGGGGGTTAGCACAGATACGCAGTATTTT.

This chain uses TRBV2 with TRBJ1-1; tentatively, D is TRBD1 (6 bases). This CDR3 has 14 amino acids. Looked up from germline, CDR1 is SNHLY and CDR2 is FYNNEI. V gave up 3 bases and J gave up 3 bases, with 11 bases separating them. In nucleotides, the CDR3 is TGTGCCAGCAGTGACGGGGGGCCCTACACTGAAGCTTTCTTT. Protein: CASSDGGPYTEAFF.

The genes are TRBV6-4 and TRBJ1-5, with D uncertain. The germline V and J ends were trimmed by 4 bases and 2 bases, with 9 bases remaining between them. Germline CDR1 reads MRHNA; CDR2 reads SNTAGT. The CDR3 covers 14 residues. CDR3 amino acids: CASSVGGGNQPQHF. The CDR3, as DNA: TGTGCCAGCAGTGTTGGAGGTGGCAATCAGCCCCAGCATTTT.

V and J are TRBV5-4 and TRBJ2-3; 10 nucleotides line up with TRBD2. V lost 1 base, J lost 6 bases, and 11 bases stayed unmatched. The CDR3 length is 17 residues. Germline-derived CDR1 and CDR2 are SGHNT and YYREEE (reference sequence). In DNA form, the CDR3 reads TGTGCCAGCAGCTTGCCCCGGACTAGCGGAGCCCGGGATACGCAGTATTTT. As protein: CASSLPRTSGARDTQYF. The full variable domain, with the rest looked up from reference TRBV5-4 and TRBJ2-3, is ETGVTQSPTHLIKTRGQQVTLRCSSQSGHNTVSWYQQALGQGPQFIFQYYREEENGRGNFPPRFSGLQFPNYSSELNVNALELDDSALYLCASSLPRTSGARDTQYFGPGTRLTVL.

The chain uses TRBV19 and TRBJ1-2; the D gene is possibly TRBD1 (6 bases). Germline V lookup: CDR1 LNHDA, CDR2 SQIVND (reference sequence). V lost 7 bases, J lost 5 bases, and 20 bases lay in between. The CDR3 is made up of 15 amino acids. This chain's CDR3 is CASNLGGRGPYGYTF. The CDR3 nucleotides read TGTGCCAGTAACCTTGGTGGCAGGGGCCCTTATGGCTACACCTTC.

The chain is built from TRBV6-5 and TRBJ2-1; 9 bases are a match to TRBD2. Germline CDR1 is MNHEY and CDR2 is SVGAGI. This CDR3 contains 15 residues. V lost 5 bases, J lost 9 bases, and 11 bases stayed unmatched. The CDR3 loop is CASSKGLAQVREQFF. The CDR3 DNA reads TGTGCCAGCAGTAAGGGACTAGCCCAGGTCCGTGAGCAGTTCTTC.

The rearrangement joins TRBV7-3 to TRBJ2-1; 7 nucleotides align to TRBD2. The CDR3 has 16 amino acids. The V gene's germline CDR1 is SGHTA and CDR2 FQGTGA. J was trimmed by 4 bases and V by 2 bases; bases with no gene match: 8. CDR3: CASSLGGRAGYNEQFF. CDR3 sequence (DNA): TGTGCCAGCAGCTTAGGAGGGAGGGCCGGTTACAATGAGCAGTTCTTC.

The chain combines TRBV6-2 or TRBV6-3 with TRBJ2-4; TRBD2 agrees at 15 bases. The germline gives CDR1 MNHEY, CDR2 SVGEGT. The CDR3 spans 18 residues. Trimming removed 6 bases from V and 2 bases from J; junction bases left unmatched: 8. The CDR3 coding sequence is TGTGCCAGCAGCCCGGGACTAGCGGGAGGTAATTCCAAAAACATTCAGTACTTC. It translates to CASSPGLAGGNSKNIQYF.

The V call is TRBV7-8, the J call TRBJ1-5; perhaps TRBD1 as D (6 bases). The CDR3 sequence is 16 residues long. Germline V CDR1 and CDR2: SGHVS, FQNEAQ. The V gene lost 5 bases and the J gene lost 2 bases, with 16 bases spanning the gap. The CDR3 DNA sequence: TGTGCCAGCAGCCTCGGAGGAGGGGGGGGCAATCAGCCCCAGCATTTT. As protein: CASSLGGGGGNQPQHF.

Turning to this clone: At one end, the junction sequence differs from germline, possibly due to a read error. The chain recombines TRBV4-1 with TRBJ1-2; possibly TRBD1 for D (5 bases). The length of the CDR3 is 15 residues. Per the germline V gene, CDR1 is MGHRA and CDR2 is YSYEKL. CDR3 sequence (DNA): TGCGCCCGCAGCCCACCCGGGGCAGGGAGCTATGGCTACACCTTC. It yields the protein CARSPPGAGSYGYTF.

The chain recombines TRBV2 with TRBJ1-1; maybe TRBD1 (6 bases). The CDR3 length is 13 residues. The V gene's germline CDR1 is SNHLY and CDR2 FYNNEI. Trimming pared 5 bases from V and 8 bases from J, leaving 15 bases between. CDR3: CASSSPTGQEAFF. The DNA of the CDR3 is TGTGCCAGCAGTTCGCCGACAGGCCAGGAAGCTTTCTTT.

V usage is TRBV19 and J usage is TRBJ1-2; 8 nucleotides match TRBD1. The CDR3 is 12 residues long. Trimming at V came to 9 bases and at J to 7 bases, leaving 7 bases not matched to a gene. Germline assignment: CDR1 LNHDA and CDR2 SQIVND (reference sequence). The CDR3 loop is CASGQGVGGYTF. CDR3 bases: TGTGCCAGCGGACAGGGTGTAGGTGGCTACACCTTC.

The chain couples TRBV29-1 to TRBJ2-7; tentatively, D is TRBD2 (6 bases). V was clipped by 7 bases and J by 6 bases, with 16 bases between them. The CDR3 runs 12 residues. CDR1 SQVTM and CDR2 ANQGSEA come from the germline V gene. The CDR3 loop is CSGYWQGGEQYF. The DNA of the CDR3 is TGCAGCGGATACTGGCAGGGAGGCGAGCAGTACTTC.

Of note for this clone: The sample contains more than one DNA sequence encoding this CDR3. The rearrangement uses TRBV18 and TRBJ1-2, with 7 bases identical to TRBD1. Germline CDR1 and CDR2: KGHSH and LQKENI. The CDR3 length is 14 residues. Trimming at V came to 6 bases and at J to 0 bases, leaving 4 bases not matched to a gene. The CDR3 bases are TGTGCCAGCTCGCCCGACAGGGCTAACTATGGCTACACCTTC. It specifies CASSPDRANYGYTF.

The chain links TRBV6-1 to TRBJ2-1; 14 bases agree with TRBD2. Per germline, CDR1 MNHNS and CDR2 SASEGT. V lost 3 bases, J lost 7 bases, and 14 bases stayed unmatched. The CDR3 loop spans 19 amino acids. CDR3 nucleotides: TGTGCCAGCAGTGAGACAGGCCCCGGGACTAGCGGGAGCAGAAATGAGCAGTTCTTC. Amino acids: CASSETGPGTSGSRNEQFF.

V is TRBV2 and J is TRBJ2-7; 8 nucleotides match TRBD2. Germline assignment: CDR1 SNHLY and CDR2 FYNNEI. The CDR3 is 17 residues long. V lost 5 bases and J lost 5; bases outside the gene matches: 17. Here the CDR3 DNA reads TGTGCCAGCAGTCACAGGGTCTTGCTGCCTAGCGGGCACGAGCAGTACTTC. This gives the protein CASSHRVLLPSGHEQYF. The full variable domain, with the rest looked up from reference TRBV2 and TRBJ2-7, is EPEVTQTPSHQVTQMGQEVILRCVPISNHLYFYWYRQILGQKVEFLVSFYNNEISEKSEIFDDQFSVERPDGSNFTLKIRSTKLEDSAMYFCASSHRVLLPSGHEQYFGPGTRLTVT.

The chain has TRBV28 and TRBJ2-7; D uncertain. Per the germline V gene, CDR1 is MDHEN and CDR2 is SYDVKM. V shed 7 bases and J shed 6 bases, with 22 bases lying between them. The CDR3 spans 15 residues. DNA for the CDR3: TGTGCCAGCAACCCCCTAGTTGGGTGGGTTGCCGAGCAGTACTTC. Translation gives CASNPLVGWVAEQYF.

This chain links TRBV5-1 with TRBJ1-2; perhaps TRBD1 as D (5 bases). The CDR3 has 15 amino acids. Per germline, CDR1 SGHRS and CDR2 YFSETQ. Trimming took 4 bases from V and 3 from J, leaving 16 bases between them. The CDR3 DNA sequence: TGCGCCAGCAGCGCCACCCTAGGAGGGGACTATGGCTACACCTTC. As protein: CASSATLGGDYGYTF.

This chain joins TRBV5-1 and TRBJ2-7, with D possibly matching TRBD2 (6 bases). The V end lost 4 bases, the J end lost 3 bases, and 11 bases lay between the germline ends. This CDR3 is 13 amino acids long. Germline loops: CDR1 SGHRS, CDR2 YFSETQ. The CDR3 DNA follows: TGCGCCAGCAGCGCCGCCGGGAGCTACGAGCAGTACTTC. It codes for CASSAAGSYEQYF.

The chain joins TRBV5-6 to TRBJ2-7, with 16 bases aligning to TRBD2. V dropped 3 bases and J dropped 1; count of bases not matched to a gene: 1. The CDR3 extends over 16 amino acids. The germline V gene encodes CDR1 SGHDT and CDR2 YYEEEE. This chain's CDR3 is CASSWGLAGGSYEQYF. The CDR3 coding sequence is TGTGCCAGCAGCTGGGGACTAGCGGGAGGGTCCTACGAGCAGTACTTC. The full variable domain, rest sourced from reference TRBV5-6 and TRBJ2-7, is DAGVTQSPTHLIKTRGQQVTLRCSPKSGHDTVSWYQQALGQGPQFIFQYYEEEERQRGNFPDRFSGHQFPNYSSELNVNALLLGDSALYLCASSWGLAGGSYEQYFGPGTRLTVT.